Listed here are 11 T cell receptor beta chains from one sample, sequenced in a study of early T cells in non-severe SARS-CoV-2 infection. Each CDR3 protein is one row after TCRdb ran MiXCR on the 5' RACE reads. This table has under 60,000 distinct CDR3 sequences, just over 8% appearing once. The sample comprised whole blood. The receptors originated from an adult who was a healthcare worker with PCR-confirmed SARS-CoV-2 infection or an uninfected control (not recorded which).

This clonotype was seen ten or more times. CDR3 nucleotide sequence: TGTGCCATCACTGCCGGGATGAGAGGCTACACCTTC. Translating gives CAITAGMRGYTF. The chain carries TRBV10-3 and TRBJ1-2; D unresolved. Germline V gene sequence: CDR1 ENHRY, CDR2 SYGVKD. The length of the CDR3 is 12 residues. The V end lost 7 bases, the J end lost 8 bases, and 14 bases lay between the germline ends.

The chain is built from TRBV9 and TRBJ1-4; no clear D. In germline, CDR1 is SGDLS, CDR2 YYNGEE. Trimming cost V 4 bases and J 0 bases, with 10 bases left between them. The length of the CDR3 is 15 residues. DNA for the CDR3: TGTGCCAGCAGCACTTCACTATCAACTAATGAAAAACTGTTTTTT. Translated: CASSTSLSTNEKLFF.

This clonotype was seen repeatedly, ten times or more. This chain connects TRBV7-2 to TRBJ2-7; 9 nucleotides align to TRBD1. Germline CDR1 SGHTA, CDR2 FQGNSA. V trimming: 2 bases; J trimming: 2 bases; junction bases outside the gene matches: 1. The CDR3 spans 14 residues. In DNA, the CDR3 is TGTGCCAGCAGCTTACGGACAGGGGCCTACGAGCAGTACTTC. This sequence encodes CASSLRTGAYEQYF. The full variable domain, rest sourced from reference TRBV7-2 and TRBJ2-7, is GAGVSQSPSNKVTEKGKDVELRCDPISGHTALYWYRQSLGQGLEFLIYFQGNSAPDKSGLPSDRFSAERTGGSVSTLTIQRTQQEDSAVYLCASSLRTGAYEQYFGPGTRLTVT.

This clonotype occurred a few times. The chain has TRBV7-2 and TRBJ2-3; D unresolved. The CDR3 totals 15 residues. Trimming removed 8 bases at V and 1 base at J, with 16 bases between. Germline V lookup: CDR1 SGHTA, CDR2 FQGNSA. CDR3 coding DNA: TGTGCCAGCCAGAACCAACAAGTCGGCACAGATACGCAGTATTTT. Protein: CASQNQQVGTDTQYF.

This clonotype was observed at least ten times. The rearrangement links TRBV16 to TRBJ2-3, with 11 bases matching TRBD1. Germline CDR1 reads KGHSY; CDR2 reads FQNENV. V shed 0 bases, J shed 5 bases, and the junction held 4 bases outside the gene matches. The CDR3 contains 16 residues. The CDR3 bases are TGTGCCAGCAGCCAATCTCCGGACAGGGGGCGAGATACGCAGTATTTT. Residues: CASSQSPDRGRDTQYF.

This clonotype was counted only a few times. The gene calls are TRBV4-1 and TRBJ2-5, with D hard to call. The CDR3 has 13 amino acids. CDR1 MGHRA and CDR2 YSYEKL come from the germline V gene. V lost 1 base, J lost 5 bases, and 8 bases lay in between. The DNA for the CDR3 is TGCGCCAGCAGCCAAGCCGCGGTGGAGACCCAGTACTTC. Its translation is CASSQAAVETQYF.

This clonotype has ten or more counts. This chain uses TRBV20-1 with TRBJ2-7, with a tentative D call TRBD2 (6 bases). Per the germline V gene, CDR1 is DFQATT and CDR2 is SNEGSKA (reference sequence). Between the trimmed V and J ends, which lost 5 bases and 4 bases, there was a span of 9 bases. The CDR3 extends over 11 amino acids. The CDR3 coding sequence is TGCAGTGCTGATGGGGGGTACGAGCAGTACTTC. Translation: CSADGGYEQYF.

This clonotype turned up a few times. The J gene is TRBJ2-7, the V gene TRBV21-1; the DNA was not used to check the table's D call, TRBD1. TRBV21-1 represents a pseudogene. The CDR3 contains 15 residues. The CDR3 here is CASSRRTGPDYEQYF. The CDR3 DNA is TGTGCCAGCAGCCGTAGGACAGGGCCCGACTACGAGCAGTACTTC.

Ten or more counts support this clonotype. V and J are TRBV27 and TRBJ1-5; D gene unclear. The V end was cut by 6 bases, the J end by 1 base, with 10 bases between. Per germline, CDR1 MNHEY and CDR2 SMNVEV (reference sequence). The CDR3 spans 14 residues. The CDR3 sequence: CASRPDISNQPQHF. CDR3 coding DNA: TGTGCCAGCAGACCCGACATAAGCAATCAGCCCCAGCATTTT.

This clonotype occurred many times. The chain joins TRBV7-9 to TRBJ1-1, with 7 bases aligning to TRBD1. Germline-derived CDR1 and CDR2 are SEHNR and FQNEAQ (reference sequence). The CDR3 length is 15 residues. With V trimmed by 5 bases and J by 1 base, 7 bases remained unmatched. The CDR3 region is CASSARTGRNTEAFF. As DNA, the CDR3 is TGTGCCAGCAGCGCCAGGACAGGTCGGAACACTGAAGCTTTCTTT.

The chain has TRBV27 and TRBJ1-2; D is ambiguous. The germline V gene has CDR1 MNHEY and CDR2 SMNVEV (reference sequence). CDR3 length: 13 amino acids. V was trimmed by 2 bases and J by 1 base, leaving 5 bases between them. DNA for the CDR3: TGTGCCAGCAGTTTAGGAGTTAACTATGGCTACACCTTC. As protein: CASSLGVNYGYTF.